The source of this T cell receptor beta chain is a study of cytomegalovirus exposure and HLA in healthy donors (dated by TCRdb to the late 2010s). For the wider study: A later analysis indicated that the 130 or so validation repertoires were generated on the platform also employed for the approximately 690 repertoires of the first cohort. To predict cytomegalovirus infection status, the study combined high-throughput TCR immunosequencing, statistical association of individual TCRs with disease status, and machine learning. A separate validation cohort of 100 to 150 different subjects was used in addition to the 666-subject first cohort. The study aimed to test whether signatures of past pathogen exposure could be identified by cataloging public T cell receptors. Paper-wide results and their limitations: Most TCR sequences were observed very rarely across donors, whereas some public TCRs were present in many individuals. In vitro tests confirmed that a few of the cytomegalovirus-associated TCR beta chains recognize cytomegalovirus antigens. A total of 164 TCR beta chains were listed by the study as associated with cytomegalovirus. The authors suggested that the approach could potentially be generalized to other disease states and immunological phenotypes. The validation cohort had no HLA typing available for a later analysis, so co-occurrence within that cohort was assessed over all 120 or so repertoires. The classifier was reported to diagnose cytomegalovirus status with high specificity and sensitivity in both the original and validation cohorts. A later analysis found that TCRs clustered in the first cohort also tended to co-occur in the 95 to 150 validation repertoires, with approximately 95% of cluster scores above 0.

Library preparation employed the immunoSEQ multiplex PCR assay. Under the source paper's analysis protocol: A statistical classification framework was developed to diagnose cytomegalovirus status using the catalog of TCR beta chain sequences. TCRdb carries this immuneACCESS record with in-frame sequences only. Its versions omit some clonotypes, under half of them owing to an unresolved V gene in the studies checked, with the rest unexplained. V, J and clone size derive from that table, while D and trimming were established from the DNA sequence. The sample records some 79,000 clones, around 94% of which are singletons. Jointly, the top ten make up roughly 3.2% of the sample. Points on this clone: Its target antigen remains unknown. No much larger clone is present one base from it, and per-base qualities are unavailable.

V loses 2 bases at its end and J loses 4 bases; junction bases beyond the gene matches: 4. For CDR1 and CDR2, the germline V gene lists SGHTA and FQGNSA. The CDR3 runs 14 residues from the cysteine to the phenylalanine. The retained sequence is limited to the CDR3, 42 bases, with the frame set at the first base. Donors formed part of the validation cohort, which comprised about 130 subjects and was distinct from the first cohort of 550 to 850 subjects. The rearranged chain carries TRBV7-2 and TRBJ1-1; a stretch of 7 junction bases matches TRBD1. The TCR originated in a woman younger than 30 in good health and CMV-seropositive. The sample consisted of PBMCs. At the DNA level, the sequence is TGTGCCAGCAGCTTACGACAGGGACCCACTGAAGCTTTCTTT. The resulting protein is CASSLRQGPTEAFF.